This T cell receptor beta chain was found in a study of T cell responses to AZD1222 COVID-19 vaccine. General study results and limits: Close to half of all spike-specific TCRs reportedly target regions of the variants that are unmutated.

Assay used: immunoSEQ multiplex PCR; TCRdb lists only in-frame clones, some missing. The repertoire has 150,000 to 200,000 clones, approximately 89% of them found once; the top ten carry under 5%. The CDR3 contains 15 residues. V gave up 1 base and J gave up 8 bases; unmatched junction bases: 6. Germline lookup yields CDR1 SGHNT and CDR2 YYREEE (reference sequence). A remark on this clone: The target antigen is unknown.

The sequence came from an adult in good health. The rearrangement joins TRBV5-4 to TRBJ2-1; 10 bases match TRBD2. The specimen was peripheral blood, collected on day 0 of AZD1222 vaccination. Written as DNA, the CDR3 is TGTGCCAGCAGCTTGAAAGCGGGAGGGGTGGATGAGCAGTTCTTC. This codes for CASSLKAGGVDEQFF.